These T cell receptor beta chains were read from a single sample in a study of T cell responses to AZD1222 COVID-19 vaccine. Assay used: immunoSEQ multiplex PCR; TCRdb lists only in-frame clones, some missing. The sample contains about 120,000 clones, roughly 88% of which appear only once. Material: peripheral blood, obtained on day 0 of MenACWY control vaccination. These receptors were taken from an adult in good health. Both conserved end residues are part of each CDR3. The D gene is left open where the match is weak. Rows give clone size only sometimes, using once, few, many, or a class for an expanded clone.

abundance,v_gene,j_gene,d_gene,CDR3nt,CDR3aa
-,TRBV28,TRBJ1-2,TRBD1,TGTGCCAGCAGTCCCAACAGGGGTGGCTACACCTTC,CASSPNRGGYTF
-,TRBV19,TRBJ1-5,-,TGTGCCAGTACTCCTGGAGGCAGGGGAAGCAATCAGCCCCAGCATTTT,CASTPGGRGSNQPQHF
-,TRBV5-5,TRBJ2-7,-,TGTGCCAGCGAAGAGGGGGTAGGCTACGAGCAGTACTTC,CASEEGVGYEQYF
-,TRBV5-6,TRBJ1-5,-,TGTGCCAGCAGCCGGGGGTGGCATTATAGCAATCAGCCCCAGCATTTT,CASSRGWHYSNQPQHF
-,TRBV4-3,TRBJ1-4,TRBD1,TGCGCCAGCAGCCAGCGAGGGACAGGGGACGAAAAACTGTTTTTT,CASSQRGTGDEKLFF
-,TRBV28,TRBJ1-3,-,TGTGCCAGCAGACCCGGGTCGCGCTCTGGAAACACCATATATTTT,CASRPGSRSGNTIYF
-,TRBV19,TRBJ2-1,TRBD2,TGTGCCAGCACGGGACTAGCGGGGGGCGAATACAATGAGCAGTTCTTC,CASTGLAGGEYNEQFF
-,TRBV7-2,TRBJ1-4,-,TGTGCCAGCAGCTTTCGGCGCGGGAACAATGAAAAACTGTTTTTT,CASSFRRGNNEKLFF
-,TRBV11-1,TRBJ2-5,-,TGTGCCAGCAGCTTAAGACGTAGGGAGACCCAGTACTTC,CASSLRRRETQYF
-,TRBV20-1,TRBJ2-1,-,TGCAGTGCGGTCACTTACAATGAGCAGTTCTTC,CSAVTYNEQFF
once,TRBV19,TRBJ2-7,-,TGTGCCAGTAGGGCCAGGGCATCCTACGAGCAGTACTTC,CASRARASYEQYF
-,TRBV4-3,TRBJ1-1,-,TGCGCCAGCAGCCAAGGGGGTGGTGTGAACACTGAAGCTTTCTTT,CASSQGGGVNTEAFF
-,TRBV28,TRBJ1-5,-,TGTGCCAGCACCCCCGGGGTATCAGGCAATCAGCCCCAGCATTTT,CASTPGVSGNQPQHF